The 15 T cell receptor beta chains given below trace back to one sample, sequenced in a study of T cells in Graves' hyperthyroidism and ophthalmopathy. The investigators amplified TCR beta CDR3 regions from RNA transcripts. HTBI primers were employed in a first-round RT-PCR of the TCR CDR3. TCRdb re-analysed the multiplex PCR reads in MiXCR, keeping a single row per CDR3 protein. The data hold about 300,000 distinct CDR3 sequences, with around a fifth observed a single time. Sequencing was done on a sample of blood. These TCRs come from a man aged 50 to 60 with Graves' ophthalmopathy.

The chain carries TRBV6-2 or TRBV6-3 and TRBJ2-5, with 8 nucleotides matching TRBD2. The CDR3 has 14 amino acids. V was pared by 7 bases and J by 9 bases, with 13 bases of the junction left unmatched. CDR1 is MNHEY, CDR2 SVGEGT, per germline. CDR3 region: CASMELAASQAQYF. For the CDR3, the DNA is TGTGCCAGCATGGAACTAGCGGCTTCCCAGGCCCAGTACTTC.

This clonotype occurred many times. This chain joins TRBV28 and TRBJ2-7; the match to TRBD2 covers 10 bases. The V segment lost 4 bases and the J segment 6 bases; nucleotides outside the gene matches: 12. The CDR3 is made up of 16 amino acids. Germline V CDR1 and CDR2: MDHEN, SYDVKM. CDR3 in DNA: TGTGCCAGCAGTTCGACTTCTAGCGGGAGAAAGGGCGAGCAGTACTTC. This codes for CASSSTSSGRKGEQYF.

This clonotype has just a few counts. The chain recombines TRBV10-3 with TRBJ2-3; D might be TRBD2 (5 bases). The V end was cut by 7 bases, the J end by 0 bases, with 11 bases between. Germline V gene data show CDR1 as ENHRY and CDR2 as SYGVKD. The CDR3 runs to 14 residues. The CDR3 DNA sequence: TGTGCCATCACCCCGGGATCTAGCACAGATACGCAGTATTTT. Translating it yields CAITPGSSTDTQYF.

The CDR3 protein is CASSERVGKDEQYF. The CDR3 coding sequence is TGTGCCAGCAGTGAAAGGGTGGGCAAAGACGAGCAGTACTTC. V and J are TRBV2 and TRBJ2-7, with no clear D. Trimming shortened V by 2 bases and J by 5 bases, and 13 bases separated the two germline ends. CDR3 length: 14 residues. Per germline, CDR1 SNHLY and CDR2 FYNNEI.

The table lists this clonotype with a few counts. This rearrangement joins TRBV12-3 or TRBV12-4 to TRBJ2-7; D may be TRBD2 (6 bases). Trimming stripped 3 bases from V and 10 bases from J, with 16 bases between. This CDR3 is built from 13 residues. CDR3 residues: CASSLLPGVDQYF. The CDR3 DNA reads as TGTGCCAGCAGTTTGCTTCCGGGGGTCGATCAGTACTTC.

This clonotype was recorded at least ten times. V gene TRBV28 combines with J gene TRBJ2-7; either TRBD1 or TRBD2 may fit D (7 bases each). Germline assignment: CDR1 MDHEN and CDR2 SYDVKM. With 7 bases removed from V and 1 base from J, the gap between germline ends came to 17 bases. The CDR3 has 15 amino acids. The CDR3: CASIPDREGSYEQYF. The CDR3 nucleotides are TGTGCCAGCATTCCAGACAGGGAGGGGTCCTACGAGCAGTACTTC.

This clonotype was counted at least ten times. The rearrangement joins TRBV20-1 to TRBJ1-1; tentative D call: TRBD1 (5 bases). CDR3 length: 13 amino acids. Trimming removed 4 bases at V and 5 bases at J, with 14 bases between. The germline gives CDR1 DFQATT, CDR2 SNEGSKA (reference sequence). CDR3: CSAKGEVGTEAFF. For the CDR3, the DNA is TGCAGTGCTAAAGGGGAAGTTGGGACTGAAGCTTTCTTT.

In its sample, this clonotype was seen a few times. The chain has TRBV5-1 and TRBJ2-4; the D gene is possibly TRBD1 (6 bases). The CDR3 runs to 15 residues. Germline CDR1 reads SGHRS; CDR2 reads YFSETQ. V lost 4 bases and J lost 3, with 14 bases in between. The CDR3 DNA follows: TGCGCCAGCAGCCAAGGGGACACCGTCAAAAACATTCAGTACTTC. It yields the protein CASSQGDTVKNIQYF.

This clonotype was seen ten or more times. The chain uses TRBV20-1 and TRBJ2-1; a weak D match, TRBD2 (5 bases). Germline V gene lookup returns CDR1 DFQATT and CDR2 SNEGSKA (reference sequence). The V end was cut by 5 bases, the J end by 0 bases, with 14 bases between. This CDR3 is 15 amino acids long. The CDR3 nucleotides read TGCAGTGCTGTGGCGGCGGGCTTCTCCTACAATGAGCAGTTCTTC. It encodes CSAVAAGFSYNEQFF.

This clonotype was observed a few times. CDR3 sequence reads: CATSVQREFYNEQFF. CDR3 sequence (DNA): TGTGCCACCAGTGTTCAGCGGGAGTTCTACAATGAGCAGTTCTTC. V is TRBV24-1 and J is TRBJ2-1; 8 bases map to TRBD2. The germline CDR1 and CDR2 sequences are KGHDR and SFDVKD. With V trimmed by 5 bases and J by 3 bases, 5 bases remained unmatched. The CDR3 length is 15 residues.

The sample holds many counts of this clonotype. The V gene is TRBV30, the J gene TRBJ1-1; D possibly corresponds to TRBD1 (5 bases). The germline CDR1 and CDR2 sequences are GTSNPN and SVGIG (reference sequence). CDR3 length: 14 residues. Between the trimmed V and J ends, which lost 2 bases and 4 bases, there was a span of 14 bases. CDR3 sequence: CAWSQGLRGTEAFF. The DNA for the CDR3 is TGTGCCTGGAGTCAGGGACTGCGAGGCACTGAAGCTTTCTTT.

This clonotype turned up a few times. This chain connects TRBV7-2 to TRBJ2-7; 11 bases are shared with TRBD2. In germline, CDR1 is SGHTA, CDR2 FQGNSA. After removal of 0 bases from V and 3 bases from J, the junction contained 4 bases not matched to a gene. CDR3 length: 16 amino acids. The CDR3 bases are TGTGCCAGCAGCTTAGCCCCACTAGCGGGAGTCTACGAGCAGTACTTC. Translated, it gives CASSLAPLAGVYEQYF.

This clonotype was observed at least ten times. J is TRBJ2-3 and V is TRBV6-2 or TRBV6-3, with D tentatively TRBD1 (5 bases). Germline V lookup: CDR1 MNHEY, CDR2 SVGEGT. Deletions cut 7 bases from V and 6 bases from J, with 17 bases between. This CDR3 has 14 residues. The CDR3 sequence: CASIKNFRVDTQYF. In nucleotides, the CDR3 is TGTGCCAGCATTAAAAACTTCAGGGTTGATACGCAGTATTTT.

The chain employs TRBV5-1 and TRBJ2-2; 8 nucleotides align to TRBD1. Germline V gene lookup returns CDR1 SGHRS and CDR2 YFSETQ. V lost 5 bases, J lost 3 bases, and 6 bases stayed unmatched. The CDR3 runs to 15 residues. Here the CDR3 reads CASRYLTGDTGELFF. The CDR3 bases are TGCGCCAGCAGATATCTGACAGGGGACACCGGGGAGCTGTTTTTT.

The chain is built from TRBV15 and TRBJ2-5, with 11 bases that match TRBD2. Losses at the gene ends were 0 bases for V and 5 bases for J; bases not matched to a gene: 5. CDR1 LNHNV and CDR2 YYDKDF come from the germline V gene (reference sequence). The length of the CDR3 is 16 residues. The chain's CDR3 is CATSRDLASGGETQYF. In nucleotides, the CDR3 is TGTGCCACCAGCAGAGATCTGGCTAGCGGGGGGGAGACCCAGTACTTC. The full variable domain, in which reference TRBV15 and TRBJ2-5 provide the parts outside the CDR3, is DAMVIQNPRYQVTQFGKPVTLSCSQTLNHNVMYWYQQKSSQAPKLLFHYYDKDFNNEADTPDNFQSRRPNTSFCFLDIRSPGLGDTAMYLCATSRDLASGGETQYFGPGTRLLVL.